This is a list of T cell receptor beta chains from one sample in a study of T cell responses to AZD1222 COVID-19 vaccine. Using immunoSEQ multiplex PCR, the repertoire was profiled, and TCRdb retains in-frame clones only, with some absent. The table includes roughly 180,000 clones, about 93% detected once. The sequencing here drew on peripheral blood, taken 28 days after the second AZD1222 dose. These receptors all come from an adult who received the AZD1222 COVID-19 vaccine. Both conserved end residues are part of each CDR3. The order of the fields is clone size, J gene, D gene, V gene, CDR3 DNA, CDR3 protein. D genes are given only for firm matches. Size tells how often a clone was seen (once, few, many) or the class of an expanded clone, and some rows leave it out.

>.|TRBJ1-1|TRBD1|TRBV6-6
TGTGCCAGCAGTTACTTCGAGGGGGCGCGGACTGAAGCTTTCTTT
CASSYFEGARTEAFF
>.|TRBJ1-5|.|TRBV7-2
TGTGCCAGCAGCCAAGGGTCCAGGGGCAATCAGCCCCAGCATTTT
CASSQGSRGNQPQHF
>.|TRBJ1-3|.|TRBV4-1
TGCGCCAGCAGCCAAGACACCGCCGCAATGACAATGGGGACTGGAAACACCATATATTTT
CASSQDTAAMTMGTGNTIYF
>.|TRBJ2-3|TRBD1|TRBV5-1
TGCGCCAGCAGCTTGGCCTTCACAGGGGGCCTCACAGATACGCAGTATTTT
CASSLAFTGGLTDTQYF
>.|TRBJ1-2|TRBD1|TRBV28
TGTGCCAGCATCTCGGGACAGGGGTATGGCTACACCTTC
CASISGQGYGYTF
>once|TRBJ1-4|.|TRBV28
TGTGCCAGCAGTTTATTCTCCCGGGGCGGTGAAAAACTGTTTTTT
CASSLFSRGGEKLFF
>.|TRBJ2-5|TRBD1|TRBV30
TGTGCCTGGACGGAAACAGGGGCCTACCAAGAGACCCAGTACTTC
CAWTETGAYQETQYF
>.|TRBJ1-1|TRBD1|TRBV30
TGTGCCTGCAACAGGGGATATCGAACTGAAGCTTTCTTT
CACNRGYRTEAFF
>.|TRBJ2-5|TRBD2|TRBV29-1
TGCAGCGCCCAGAGGGAGGGGGAGACCCAGTACTTC
CSAQREGETQYF
>.|TRBJ2-2|.|TRBV13
TGTGCCAGCACCTTTACAGAGTCCACCGGGGAGCTGTTTTTT
CASTFTESTGELFF
>.|TRBJ1-5|.|TRBV7-9
TGTGCCAGCACCGGGGGAGGGGATCAGCCCCAGCATTTT
CASTGGGDQPQHF
>.|TRBJ2-7|.|TRBV21-1
TGTGCCAGCAGCAAAGGACGGGCGGTGAAGGAGCAGTACTTC
CASSKGRAVKEQYF
>.|TRBJ2-3|.|TRBV5-1
TGCGCCAGCAGCTTGGTTCTAGCGACCACAGATACGCAGTATTTT
CASSLVLATTDTQYF
>.|TRBJ1-5|TRBD1|TRBV7-8
TGTGCCAGCAGCTTAAGGAGGACAGGAGATCAGCCCCAGCATTTT
CASSLRRTGDQPQHF
>.|TRBJ2-1|TRBD1|TRBV6-5
TGTGCCAGCAGTTCCTCCGGGACAGCCTACAATGAGCAGTTCTTC
CASSSSGTAYNEQFF
>few|TRBJ2-7|.|TRBV28
TGTGCCAGCAGTGACCCTAGCAGCGAGCAGTACTTC
CASSDPSSEQYF
>.|TRBJ1-3|.|TRBV7-8
TGTGCCAGCAGCTCCGGACAAGTTGGCAGAAACACCATATATTTT
CASSSGQVGRNTIYF
>few|TRBJ2-1|.|TRBV4-1
TGCGCCAGCAGCCAAACGTACAATGAGCAGTTCTTC
CASSQTYNEQFF
>.|TRBJ1-4|.|TRBV7-8
TGTGCCAGCAGCTTTTTTGGGCCAAATGAAAAACTGTTTTTT
CASSFFGPNEKLFF
>.|TRBJ1-5|TRBD1|TRBV6-5
TGTGCCAGCAGAACACAGGGGGCTGAAAATCAGCCCCAGCATTTT
CASRTQGAENQPQHF
>.|TRBJ2-1|.|TRBV10-3
TGTGCCATCAATGGCGGCGGTTACAATGAGCAGTTCTTC
CAINGGGYNEQFF
>.|TRBJ2-1|TRBD2|TRBV6-4
TGTGCCAGCAGTCCCCTAGCGGGGGCCCACAATGAGCAGTTCTTC
CASSPLAGAHNEQFF
>.|TRBJ2-5|.|TRBV2
TGTGCCAGCCGGTGGACAGCCCAAGAGACCCAGTACTTC
CASRWTAQETQYF
>.|TRBJ1-1|.|TRBV30
TGTGCCTGGAGTGCCCATTTGCAGGGAGAAGCTTTCTTT
CAWSAHLQGEAFF
>.|TRBJ1-1|.|TRBV2
TGTGCCAGCAGTGTATTTACTTCGGACGGTGAAGCTTTCTTT
CASSVFTSDGEAFF
>.|TRBJ2-4|.|TRBV19
TGTGCCAGTAGTGTAACCCGGGAAAACATTCAGTACTTC
CASSVTRENIQYF
>.|TRBJ2-5|.|TRBV10-2
TGCGCCAGCAGTGCGGCGGGTGCAGGTGCCCTCCAAGAGACCCAGTACTTC
CASSAAGAGALQETQYF
>once|TRBJ2-4|.|TRBV2
TGTGCCAGCAGTGAAGGAAGGGCGAGAAACATTCAGTACTTC
CASSEGRARNIQYF
>once|TRBJ1-3|.|TRBV4-3
TGCGCCAGCAGCCAGACGGTCTCTGGAAACACCATATATTTT
CASSQTVSGNTIYF
>.|TRBJ1-4|.|TRBV10-3
TGTGCCATCAGTGAGTCCAGGGCGGCAGGCAATGAAAAACTGTTTTTT
CAISESRAAGNEKLFF
>few|TRBJ2-3|TRBD2|TRBV6-4
TGTGCCAGCAGTGACTCATCGACTAGCGGGGGCACAGATACGCAGTATTTT
CASSDSSTSGGTDTQYF
>.|TRBJ1-3|.|TRBV18
TGTGCCAGCTCAAGAGAACAGGGAAACACCATATATTTT
CASSREQGNTIYF
>.|TRBJ2-2|TRBD1|TRBV5-1
TGCGCCAGCAGCTCCACCGGGACAGGGTTGCCCGGGGAGCTGTTTTTT
CASSSTGTGLPGELFF
>.|TRBJ1-2|.|TRBV5-6
TGTGCCAGCAGCCCAGGACAGTTGTATGGCTACACCTTC
CASSPGQLYGYTF
>.|TRBJ2-1|TRBD1|TRBV6-5
TGTGCCAGCAGTATACAGGGGATCTCCTACAATGAGCAGTTCTTC
CASSIQGISYNEQFF
>.|TRBJ2-1|TRBD1|TRBV11-3
TGTGCCAGCAGCTTATACCGTTACGGGACAGGCTCCTACAATGAGCAGTTCTTC
CASSLYRYGTGSYNEQFF
>.|TRBJ2-2|.|TRBV23-1
TGCGCCAGCAGTCCGACCTACACCGGGGAGCTGTTTTTT
CASSPTYTGELFF
>.|TRBJ2-1|TRBD2|TRBV9
TGTGCCAGCAGCGTAGACGGGTGGGAGGGCTACAATGAGCAGTTCTTC
CASSVDGWEGYNEQFF
>.|TRBJ1-4|.|TRBV13
TGTGCCAGCAGCAGCAGGACAGCTGAAAAACTGTTTTTT
CASSSRTAEKLFF
>.|TRBJ1-1|TRBD1|TRBV3-1/TRBV3-2
TGTGCCAGCAGCCGACAGACAGGGGGGAACACTGAAGCTTTCTTT
CASSRQTGGNTEAFF
>.|TRBJ1-5|TRBD1|TRBV5-8
TGTGCCAGCAGCTTTTACCGGGACAGGGAAGAGGAACGGCCCCAGCATTTT
CASSFYRDREEERPQHF
>.|TRBJ1-4|.|TRBV11-2
TGTGCCAGCAGCCGTAAAAGGACGGATGAAAAACTGTTTTTT
CASSRKRTDEKLFF
>.|TRBJ1-3|.|TRBV7-2
TGTGCCAGCAGACCCCGGGTCCCCTCTGGAAACACCATATATTTT
CASRPRVPSGNTIYF
>.|TRBJ1-6|.|TRBV6-5
TGTGCCAGCAGTTACGGGGTGGGGAGTAATTCACCCCTCCACTTT
CASSYGVGSNSPLHF
>once|TRBJ1-4|.|TRBV11-2
TGTGCCAGCAGCTTAGGAAGTTTTGAAAAACTGTTTTTT
CASSLGSFEKLFF
>.|TRBJ1-3|.|TRBV7-9
TGTGCCAGCAGAAAGGAACGCTTTGGAGGAAACACCATATATTTT
CASRKERFGGNTIYF
>once|TRBJ2-1|.|TRBV19
TGTGCCAGTAGTATTCTGGCCAGCTACAATGAGCAGTTCTTC
CASSILASYNEQFF
>.|TRBJ2-5|.|TRBV10-3
TGTGCCATCAAGGGACTGCAAGAGACCCAGTACTTC
CAIKGLQETQYF
>.|TRBJ2-2|.|TRBV19
TGTGCCAGTAGTATAGAGGGCGGAGGGGAGCTGTTTTTT
CASSIEGGGELFF
>.|TRBJ2-1|TRBD2|TRBV7-3
TGTGCCAGCAGCTTAACCCCCAGTAGCGGGGTTAATGAGCAGTTCTTC
CASSLTPSSGVNEQFF
>once|TRBJ1-2|.|TRBV7-3
TGTGCCAGCAGCCCCGGTGCCTTGGGGAGCTACACCTTC
CASSPGALGSYTF
>.|TRBJ2-3|.|TRBV5-1
TGCGCCAGCAGCTTGATCGGGGGTAGCACAGATACGCAGTATTTT
CASSLIGGSTDTQYF
>.|TRBJ1-6|TRBD1|TRBV4-2
TGTGCCAGCAGCCAGACAGGGTCTAATTCACCCCTCCACTTT
CASSQTGSNSPLHF
>.|TRBJ2-7|TRBD2|TRBV19
TGTGCCAGTAGTCCCCGTAATTTACTAGCGGGGGGCGGTTATGACTACGAGCAGTACTTC
CASSPRNLLAGGGYDYEQYF
>.|TRBJ1-2|TRBD1|TRBV6-5
TGTGCCAGCAGCGGACAGGGGGCCTACTATGGCTACACCTTC
CASSGQGAYYGYTF
>.|TRBJ2-7|.|TRBV10-3
TGTGCCATCAGTGAGAATAGCATAGGCTACGAGCAGTACTTC
CAISENSIGYEQYF
>.|TRBJ1-2|.|TRBV29-1
TGCAGCGTTGGACAGTCGGATAGCTACACCTTC
CSVGQSDSYTF
>.|TRBJ1-1|.|TRBV7-3
TGTGCCAGCAGCTTAATCCCGGGGGTGAACACTGAAGCTTTCTTT
CASSLIPGVNTEAFF
>.|TRBJ2-4|.|TRBV6-5
TGTGCCAGCAGTCCCGCCAGTGGGGGGAAAAACATTCAGTACTTC
CASSPASGGKNIQYF